These 24 T cell receptor beta chains were sequenced from one sample in a study of identifying expanded T cells in peripheral blood. Here immunoSEQ multiplex PCR was the method, and the copy in TCRdb shows in-frame clones only, minus some. Among some 91,000 clones, around 89% were seen once, and the ten largest hold roughly 4%. Source material: blood. These receptors were collected from a person aged 18-69 years in good health.

The CDR3 spells CASTDGNTEAFF. The CDR3 DNA is TGTGCCAGCACGGACGGGAACACTGAAGCTTTCTTT. V is TRBV28 and J is TRBJ1-1; D remains unclear. CDR1 is MDHEN, CDR2 SYDVKM, per germline. CDR3 length: 12 residues. The V gene lost 7 bases and the J gene lost 1 base, with 7 bases spanning the gap. Looking up the rest from reference TRBV28 and TRBJ1-1 gives the full variable domain: DVKVTQSSRYLVKRTGEKVFLECVQDMDHENMFWYRQDPGLGLRLIYFSYDVKMKEKGDIPEGYSVSREKKERFSLILESASTNQTSMYLCASTDGNTEAFFGQGTRLTVV.

The rearrangement joins TRBV4-1 to TRBJ2-2; 10 bases line up with TRBD1. The V gene end was trimmed by 5 bases and the J gene end by 4 bases; junction bases not matched to a gene: 7. The CDR3 is 16 residues long. Per germline, CDR1 MGHRA and CDR2 YSYEKL. This CDR3 reads CASSTRDRGPTGELFF. In DNA, the CDR3 is TGCGCCAGCAGCACCCGGGACAGGGGACCCACCGGGGAGCTGTTTTTT.

The V call is TRBV4-2, the J call TRBJ1-4; 8 bases align to TRBD1. CDR3 length equals 15 residues. The germline gives CDR1 LGHNA, CDR2 YNFKEQ. Unmatched junction bases numbered 8, after V lost 0 bases and J lost 11 bases. CDR3 region: CASSQDHRGGYKLFF. The CDR3 DNA reads as TGTGCCAGCAGCCAAGATCACAGGGGGGGGTATAAACTGTTTTTT.

This clone turned up a few times. This sequence joins TRBV7-9 and TRBJ1-1, with no clear D. The ends were cut back, 6 bases at V and 1 base at J, with 9 bases in the middle. Germline CDR1 SEHNR, CDR2 FQNEAQ (reference sequence). The CDR3 sequence is 13 residues long. The CDR3 coding sequence is TGTGCCAGCAGTCCACCCAGGAACACTGAAGCTTTCTTT. It yields the protein CASSPPRNTEAFF.

The chain combines TRBV5-8 with TRBJ1-6; 9 bases match TRBD1. V lost 4 bases and J lost 4; bases outside the gene matches: 3. Germline V CDR1 and CDR2: SGHTS, YDEGEE. CDR3 size: 15 residues. The CDR3 nucleotides are TGTGCCAGCAGCGAGACAGGGGGTTATAATTCACCCCTCCACTTT. This gives the protein CASSETGGYNSPLHF.

The V call is TRBV7-3, the J call TRBJ2-4; D might be TRBD2 (6 bases). With 3 bases removed from V and 0 bases from J, the gap between germline ends came to 24 bases. Germline V gene lookup returns CDR1 SGHTA and CDR2 FQGTGA. The CDR3 extends over 20 amino acids. CDR3 protein: CASSFRGSGSESIAKNIQYF. In DNA form, the CDR3 reads TGTGCCAGCAGCTTCCGAGGAAGCGGGTCGGAGAGTATAGCCAAAAACATTCAGTACTTC.

The chain couples TRBV28 to TRBJ1-1; the D gene is possibly TRBD1 (5 bases). Germline CDR1 MDHEN, CDR2 SYDVKM. The CDR3 totals 14 residues. Trimming took 6 bases from V and 1 from J, leaving 12 bases between them. The CDR3 here is CASSVQVKNTEAFF. CDR3 nucleotide sequence: TGTGCCAGCAGCGTACAGGTCAAGAACACTGAAGCTTTCTTT.

The chain recombines TRBV2 with TRBJ1-2; the D is unclear. Germline loops: CDR1 SNHLY, CDR2 FYNNEI. V was trimmed by 6 bases and J by 5 bases, leaving 10 bases between them. The CDR3 runs 12 residues. This CDR3 reads CASRPDGYGYTF. The CDR3, as DNA: TGTGCCAGCAGACCGGATGGTTATGGCTACACCTTC.

This clone was counted a few times. The rearrangement uses TRBV6-1 and TRBJ2-1, with D possibly called TRBD1 or TRBD2 (6 bases each). V dropped 5 bases and J dropped 6 bases, with 17 bases sitting between them. Germline V CDR1 and CDR2: MNHNS, SASEGT. CDR3 length: 15 amino acids. This chain's CDR3 is CASSQRGDLGNEQFF. CDR3 DNA: TGTGCCAGCAGTCAAAGGGGGGACCTGGGCAATGAGCAGTTCTTC.

The chain carries TRBV7-8 and TRBJ1-1; the D is unclear. Germline V CDR1 and CDR2: SGHVS, FQNEAQ. The V end was cut by 4 bases, the J end by 0 bases, with 12 bases between. This CDR3 is built from 15 residues. The CDR3, as DNA: TGTGCCAGCAGCTCCCGCGTGGTCTTGAACACTGAAGCTTTCTTT. Amino acid sequence: CASSSRVVLNTEAFF.

The chain couples TRBV11-2 to TRBJ2-5; D perhaps matches TRBD2 (6 bases). Germline loops: CDR1 SGHAT, CDR2 FQNNGV. The ends were cut back, 0 bases at V and 1 base at J, with 12 bases in the middle. The CDR3 has 16 residues. The CDR3 DNA reads TGTGCCAGCAGCTTAGATCGGGTTAGCGGCCAAGAGACCCAGTACTTC. This gives the protein CASSLDRVSGQETQYF.

This chain connects TRBV15 to TRBJ2-2; 9 nucleotides agree with TRBD1. V lost 6 bases to trimming and J lost 7 bases; unmatched junction nucleotides: 12. Germline V gene sequence: CDR1 LNHNV, CDR2 YYDKDF (reference sequence). CDR3 length equals 16 residues. In DNA, the CDR3 is TGTGCCACCAGGAATGGACAGGGGCCCCACGTCGGGGAGCTGTTTTTT. Residues: CATRNGQGPHVGELFF.

As DNA, the CDR3 is TGCGCCAGCAGCCTGCAGGGGAGAGATTCACCCCTCCACTTT. Its protein is CASSLQGRDSPLHF. The chain couples TRBV5-1 to TRBJ1-6; D is possibly TRBD1 (6 bases). V was cut by 4 bases and J by 8 bases, with 13 bases left in between. The CDR3 totals 14 residues. CDR1 and CDR2 from the germline V gene are SGHRS and YFSETQ.

The chain links TRBV19 to TRBJ2-3; 12 bases line up with TRBD1. With V trimmed by 4 bases and J by 3 bases, 5 bases remained unmatched. The germline gives CDR1 LNHDA, CDR2 SQIVND (reference sequence). CDR3 length equals 16 residues. CDR3 region: CASSTGQGAGTDTQYF. The CDR3 nucleotides read TGTGCCAGTAGTACGGGACAGGGGGCCGGGACAGATACGCAGTATTTT. Full variable domain (outside the CDR3, taken from reference TRBV19 and TRBJ2-3): DGGITQSPKYLFRKEGQNVTLSCEQNLNHDAMYWYRQDPGQGLRLIYYSQIVNDFQKGDIAEGYSVSREKKESFPLTVTSAQKNPTAFYLCASSTGQGAGTDTQYFGPGTRLTVL.

This rearrangement joins TRBV18 to TRBJ1-1; the D gene is possibly TRBD1 (5 bases). The V end lost 8 bases, the J end lost 2 bases, and 18 bases lay between the germline ends. This CDR3 comprises 15 residues. From germline, CDR1 is KGHSH and CDR2 LQKENI. CDR3 nucleotides: TGTGCCAGCCGGGCCGATAGGAGGGGAAACACTGAAGCTTTCTTT. Residues: CASRADRRGNTEAFF.

The chain recombines TRBV27 with TRBJ1-1; D not resolved. V dropped 5 bases and J dropped 6 bases, with 16 bases sitting between them. Germline V gives CDR1 MNHEY, CDR2 SMNVEV (reference sequence). The CDR3 extends over 14 amino acids. For the CDR3, the DNA is TGTGCCAGCAGTCCAGGACTGGCGTTCGCTGAAGCTTTCTTT. Its protein product is CASSPGLAFAEAFF.

This rearrangement joins TRBV4-2 to TRBJ2-7; 10 bases align to TRBD2. The CDR3 runs 17 residues. The ends lost 0 bases at V and 0 bases at J; junction bases unmatched: 5. Germline V gene sequence: CDR1 LGHNA, CDR2 YNFKEQ. As DNA, the CDR3 is TGTGCCAGCAGCCAAGATAGCGGGAGGCTCCCCTCCTACGAGCAGTACTTC. This gives the protein CASSQDSGRLPSYEQYF.

This chain links TRBV7-6 with TRBJ2-5, with TRBD1 identical over 7 bases. The CDR3 covers 13 residues. Unmatched junction bases numbered 1, after V lost 4 bases and J lost 2 bases. In germline, CDR1 is SGHVS, CDR2 FNYEAQ. The CDR3 is CASSSGGQETQYF. The CDR3 region has the DNA TGTGCCAGCAGCTCAGGGGGTCAAGAGACCCAGTACTTC. The full variable domain, completed using reference TRBV7-6 and TRBJ2-5, is GAGVSQSPRYKVTKRGQDVALRCDPISGHVSLYWYRQALGQGPEFLTYFNYEAQQDKSGLPNDRFSAERPEGSISTLTIQRTEQRDSAMYRCASSSGGQETQYFGPGTRLLVL.

CDR3 protein: CASSQDSKGGIETQYF. The CDR3, as DNA: TGTGCCAGCAGCCAAGATTCCAAGGGAGGGATAGAGACCCAGTACTTC. This chain connects TRBV14 to TRBJ2-5; 7 nucleotides line up with TRBD2. Germline CDR1 SGHDN, CDR2 FVKESK. Unmatched junction bases numbered 8, after V lost 0 bases and J lost 4 bases. The CDR3 has 16 residues.

The chain uses TRBV6-1 and TRBJ1-1, with 9 bases that match TRBD1. Germline V gene data show CDR1 as MNHNS and CDR2 as SASEGT. The CDR3 loop spans 15 amino acids. J gave up 4 bases and V 7 bases, and 10 bases lay outside the gene matches. In DNA, the CDR3 is TGTGCCAGCAACCCACAGGGGGCGGGGAGCACTGAAGCTTTCTTT. This gives the protein CASNPQGAGSTEAFF.

The V and J genes are TRBV28 and TRBJ2-7; D may be TRBD1 or TRBD2 (5 bases each). V was pared by 6 bases and J by 2 bases, with 17 bases between. The CDR3 runs to 15 residues. Per germline, CDR1 MDHEN and CDR2 SYDVKM. Here the CDR3 DNA reads TGTGCCAGCAGCCGAGGGACGGACGGACCCTACGAGCAGTACTTC. It encodes CASSRGTDGPYEQYF. Variable domain in full (rest from reference TRBV28 and TRBJ2-7): DVKVTQSSRYLVKRTGEKVFLECVQDMDHENMFWYRQDPGLGLRLIYFSYDVKMKEKGDIPEGYSVSREKKERFSLILESASTNQTSMYLCASSRGTDGPYEQYFGPGTRLTVT.

This clone has only a few counts. The V call is TRBV6-5, the J call TRBJ2-6; D call uncertain. The CDR3 contains 15 residues. Trimming stripped 5 bases from V and 0 bases from J, with 8 bases between. Per the germline V gene, CDR1 is MNHEY and CDR2 is SVGAGI. The DNA for the CDR3 is TGTGCCAGCAGTGCTAGGGTCTCTGGGGCCAACGTCCTGACTTTC. Translated: CASSARVSGANVLTF.

This clone was seen only once. The V gene is TRBV6-1, the J gene TRBJ1-1, with D possibly TRBD1 on 6 matching bases. Germline values: CDR1 MNHNS, CDR2 SASEGT. The CDR3 runs to 15 residues. V was trimmed by 2 bases and J by 0 bases, leaving 10 bases between them. The CDR3 sequence: CASSEWGGLNTEAFF. The CDR3 nucleotides are TGTGCCAGCAGTGAATGGGGGGGCTTGAACACTGAAGCTTTCTTT.

The V gene is TRBV30, the J gene TRBJ2-2; TRBD1 is a possible D gene (5 bases). The CDR3 length is 14 residues. Deletions cut 3 bases from V and 4 bases from J, with 12 bases between. Germline V gene lookup returns CDR1 GTSNPN and CDR2 SVGIG (reference sequence). The CDR3, as DNA: TGTGCCTGGAGAGGGGATTACGGCACCGGGGAGCTGTTTTTT. Translating it yields CAWRGDYGTGELFF.